This T cell receptor beta chain came from a study of CD4 T cells in relation to SARS-CoV-2 and coronaviruses. CD4+ T cells from unexposed donors were obtained before the COVID-19 pandemic (2011-2018). The CDR3 covers 13 residues. Germline CDR1 is SGHRS and CDR2 is YFSETQ. The junction had 3 bases not matched to a gene; V was cut back by 2 bases and J by 9 bases. About this clone itself: Its cognate antigen is unknown.

Study conclusions and caveats: SARS-CoV-2-driven expansion was significantly weaker in crossreactive than monoreactive clones. In roughly 65% of donors, memory CD4+ clonotypes crossrecognized SARS-CoV-2 and at least one common cold coronavirus spike. Pre-pandemic and post-infection samples never came from the same donor. According to naive versus memory sequencing, detected responses are memory recall, not newly primed.

Libraries were prepared by immunoSEQ multiplex PCR; TCRdb keeps only in-frame clonotypes and omits some of them. The data show 60,000 to 75,000 clones, more than 80% seen once. The source is a human donor in good health. The sample consisted of naive CD4+ T cells from PBMCs. Described subset: naive CD4+ T cells isolated by negative enrichment. The chain links TRBV5-1 to TRBJ2-1; 9 bases match TRBD2. The CDR3 sequence: CASSLQTSGEQFF. CDR3 nucleotide sequence: TGCGCCAGCAGCTTACAGACTAGCGGTGAGCAGTTCTTC.